This T cell receptor (beta chain) came from a study of shared clonotypes between healthy human individuals. Deep-level assay runs were performed. Assay used: immunoSEQ multiplex PCR; TCRdb lists only in-frame clones, some missing. There are about half a million clones in the sample; around 80% occur only once, and around 12% lies in the top ten. Between the trimmed V and J ends, which lost 1 base and 2 bases, there was a span of 7 bases. This CDR3 is 14 amino acids long. The germline V gene has CDR1 LNHDA and CDR2 SQIVND (reference sequence). The receptor was derived from a woman aged 40-49 years in good health. Some clones in this sample may be carry-over from other donors' samples. The sample consisted of PBMCs. The J gene is TRBJ2-3, the V gene TRBV19, with a possible D match to TRBD1 (6 bases). The CDR3 bases are TGTGCCAGTAGTATAGGGACAGACACAGATACGCAGTATTTT. It specifies CASSIGTDTDTQYF.